The entry below gives a single T cell receptor beta chain sequence along with its context. Germline CDR1 and CDR2: SGDLS and YYNGEE. Unmatched junction bases numbered 5, after V lost 0 bases and J lost 13 bases. The CDR3 loop spans 14 amino acids. TCRdb's table, derived via immunoSEQ multiplex PCR, lists solely in-frame clones and lacks some. The sample lists around 300,000 clones; 85% to 90% were seen once. This sample was taken from a study of blood T cell repertoires in COVID-19. Turning to the study itself: T cells, B-cell-depleted T cells, or PBMCs supplied cDNA or gDNA.

Participants had their cohort set by participant-reported clinical history. This sequence was found in a woman aged 18-30 years who had recovered from COVID-19. The gene calls are TRBV9 and TRBJ1-5, with TRBD1 identical over 12 bases. Sequencing input: PBMCs or T cells enriched from blood (not recorded which). Written as DNA, the CDR3 is TGTGCCAGCAGCGTAGCCGGGACAGGGGGCTTTCAGCATTTT. This encodes CASSVAGTGGFQHF.